This T cell receptor beta chain emerged from a study of T cell responses to AZD1222 COVID-19 vaccine. Findings of the study overall: Variant regions that are unmutated are reportedly the target of nearly half of spike-specific TCRs. AZD1222 recipients seropositive at baseline numbered only six.

Investigators merged groups given second doses at roughly 4 or roughly 12 weeks. The germline V gene encodes CDR1 SGHRS and CDR2 YFSETQ. V dropped 0 bases and J dropped 2 bases, with 11 bases sitting between them. The CDR3 consists of 15 residues. The method was immunoSEQ multiplex PCR; TCRdb's version includes in-frame clones alone and lacks a portion of them. The repertoire consists of about 69,000 clones, with about 80% occurring once and the leading ten covering roughly an eighth. Details on this clone: Its antigen is as yet unknown. Other nucleotide sequences from this sample produce the same CDR3.

Sequenced material: peripheral blood, taken 28 days after the second AZD1222 dose. The chain combines TRBV5-1 with TRBJ2-5, with TRBD1 as a possible D gene (7 bases). The receptor comes from an adult who received the AZD1222 COVID-19 vaccine. CDR3 protein: CASSLGGTVQETQYF. CDR3 nucleotide sequence: TGCGCCAGCAGCTTGGGCGGGACAGTTCAAGAGACCCAGTACTTC.